A selection of T cell receptor beta chains follows, all from one sample in a study of shared clonotypes between healthy human individuals. Libraries were prepared by immunoSEQ multiplex PCR; TCRdb keeps only in-frame clonotypes and omits some of them. The sample has around 2,000,000 clones; approximately 95% are singletons. The specimen sequenced was naive CD4+ T cells sorted from blood. All receptors derive from a man aged 18-30 years in good health. CDR3s leave out the opening cysteine and the closing phenylalanine or tryptophan.

TRBV5-4	TRBJ2-3	ASSLGLAGVSDTQY
TRBV6-5	TRBJ1-5	ASSFEFPGLGQPQH
TRBV7-9	TRBJ2-2	ASSPTGGGSTGELF
TRBV18	TRBJ2-1	ASSPPTGQQF
TRBV29-1	TRBJ1-1	SVRNLRESL
TRBV30	TRBJ2-7	AWGGWPQSYEQY
TRBV7-8	TRBJ1-5	ASSDSLNQPQH
TRBV2	TRBJ2-5	ASTPDGQETQY
TRBV15	TRBJ1-4	ATSRVAASGEKLF
TRBV5-1	TRBJ2-5	ASSLRQETQY
TRBV11-2	TRBJ1-2	ASSAGLANYGYT
TRBV6-6	TRBJ2-7	ASSYDGQVSSYEQY
TRBV7-2	TRBJ1-1	ASSLLGLNTEAF
TRBV11-2	TRBJ2-5	ASSLARGIGETQY
TRBV27	TRBJ1-1	ASSLTGGASF
TRBV7-2	TRBJ1-2	ASTLRGQGEYGYT
TRBV6-6	TRBJ1-4	ASSLGQGFEKLF
TRBV4-3	TRBJ2-4	ASSHHREGTKNIQY
TRBV6-1	TRBJ2-1	ASSEVGGPSGRKGHNEQF
TRBV7-2	TRBJ2-7	ASSLWEGPYEQY
TRBV5-1	TRBJ1-1	ASSLLGVGTEAF
TRBV14	TRBJ1-1	ASSKRQGLNTEAF
TRBV18	TRBJ2-5	ASSPMTGDLVTQY
TRBV5-1	TRBJ1-5	ASSVEGVPNQPQH
TRBV7-2	TRBJ2-3	ASSRRNTDTQY
TRBV5-1	TRBJ2-7	ASSLAGGTGSYEQY
TRBV7-2	TRBJ2-7	ASSLGSLYEQY
TRBV7-8	TRBJ2-7	ASSLGRQGRSYEQY
TRBV19	TRBJ2-1	ATSRGPYNEQF
TRBV5-1	TRBJ2-3	ASSYHTDTQY
TRBV5-1	TRBJ2-7	ASTPGQGKHEQY
TRBV6-5	TRBJ2-5	ASSYGPRRVGETQY
TRBV2	TRBJ2-7	ASGGTVYEQY
TRBV30	TRBJ1-1	AWVLQNFGEAF
TRBV9	TRBJ1-1	ASSPHTEAF
TRBV6-6	TRBJ1-2	ASSLTSYGYT
TRBV18	TRBJ1-3	ASSETGNSGNTIY
TRBV10-3	TRBJ2-7	AIEGQGSYEQY
TRBV6-1	TRBJ1-2	ASSSETGVYGYT
TRBV10-3	TRBJ2-5	AISEGTRQETQY
TRBV5-1	TRBJ2-3	ASRTDGLSDTQY
TRBV19	TRBJ2-1	ASSINGLSSYNEQF
TRBV4-1	TRBJ2-2	ASSQRGQRGGELF
TRBV5-6	TRBJ1-2	ASSDPTTGHYGYT
TRBV28	TRBJ1-2	ASSFGGGDYGYT
TRBV7-2	TRBJ1-2	ASSHRTGEVFGHT
TRBV13	TRBJ1-2	ASSLKGQGYT
TRBV7-3	TRBJ1-5	ASSLFNILRGQLAQH
TRBV7-2	TRBJ2-5	ASSLVDLTQY
TRBV13	TRBJ1-3	ASSLVGSGNTIY
TRBV5-1	TRBJ1-1	ASSHGQGGNTEAF